The rows below give T cell receptor beta chains drawn from one sample of a study of T cell repertoires in cytomegalovirus infection. TCRdb reanalysed the reads using MiXCR and keeps one entry per CDR3 protein. The sample lists 250,000 or so distinct CDR3 sequences, 9.1% occurring once. Sample: PBMCs. The source of these receptors is a human donor in good health (CMV status not recorded). Some clones in this sample may be carry-over from other donors' samples. The CDR3 runs from the conserved cysteine through the conserved F or W. Fields, in order: D gene, V gene, J gene, clone size, CDR3 DNA, CDR3 protein. A D gene is named only where the DNA matches it firmly. The size of a clone is reported for some rows only, either as once, few or many, or as a class for expanded clones.

>NA|TRBV29-1|TRBJ2-7|NA
TGCAGCGTCGCCACGGACGTGTTCTACGAGCAGTACTTC
CSVATDVFYEQYF
>NA|TRBV7-2|TRBJ2-2|NA
TGTGCCAGCAGCTTAGAGGTTAACACCGGGGAGCTGTTTTTT
CASSLEVNTGELFF
>TRBD2|TRBV5-4|TRBJ2-1|many
TGTGCCAGCGGCCTGGGAAGCGGGAACGGGAATGAGCAGTTCTTC
CASGLGSGNGNEQFF
>TRBD1|TRBV28|TRBJ1-2|many
TGTGCCAGCAGTTTCTCTAGGGGGGGGACAGTCTATGGCTACACCTTC
CASSFSRGGTVYGYTF
>TRBD2|TRBV6-2/TRBV6-3|TRBJ2-5|many
TGTGCCAGCAGTTACAGGCGGGGGGGCCTTGATGAGACCCAGTACTTC
CASSYRRGGLDETQYF
>NA|TRBV6-2/TRBV6-3|TRBJ1-1|few
TGTGCCAGCACCTCCGGGGTCACACTGCTGAACACTGAAGCTTTCTTT
CASTSGVTLLNTEAFF
>NA|TRBV11-2|TRBJ1-4|few
TGTGCCAGCAGCCCTGACGGTGACATTAATGAAAAACTGTTTTTT
CASSPDGDINEKLFF
>NA|TRBV28|TRBJ1-2|many
TGTGCCAGCAGCTTTGCTAGAGCTAACTATGGCTACACCTTC
CASSFARANYGYTF
>TRBD1|TRBV19|TRBJ2-7|many
TGTGCCAGTAGTATAAAAGGGACAGGGGACTACGAGCAGTACTTC
CASSIKGTGDYEQYF
>NA|TRBV7-2|TRBJ2-2|many
TGTGCCAGCAGCTCCAAAGGGGGATACACCGGGGAGCTGTTTTTT
CASSSKGGYTGELFF
>NA|TRBV28|TRBJ2-4|NA
TGTGCCAGCAGTTTGGGGGGTCGAGACATTCAGTACTTC
CASSLGGRDIQYF
>NA|TRBV7-2|TRBJ1-1|many
TGTGCCAGCAGCCCAACAATCTTGAACACTGAAGCTTTCTTT
CASSPTILNTEAFF
>TRBD2|TRBV12-3/TRBV12-4|TRBJ2-1|NA
TGTGCCAGCAGTTCCCTCGGGGGGGGGGCCTACAATGAGCAGTTCTTC
CASSSLGGGAYNEQFF
>TRBD2|TRBV7-2|TRBJ2-2|many
TGTGCCAGCAGTCAGGGACTAGCGGGGTACACCGGGGAGCTGTTTTTT
CASSQGLAGYTGELFF
>TRBD1|TRBV7-3|TRBJ2-7|many
TGTGCCAGCAGCCAGGGGGCAGGGTGGGGTAACGAGCAGTACTTC
CASSQGAGWGNEQYF
>NA|TRBV4-2|TRBJ1-1|NA
TGTGCCAGCAGCCCCGGGGGGGGCCGGAGGGCTTTCTTT
CASSPGGGRRAFF
>NA|TRBV7-2|TRBJ2-3|many
TGTGCCAGCAGCCCTGTGAGGGGGATCCCGGATACGCAGTATTTT
CASSPVRGIPDTQYF
>TRBD2|TRBV6-2/TRBV6-3|TRBJ2-3|many
TGTGCCAGCAGTTTCGGCCGGCTGGGACTAGCGGGAGTCGGAGATACGCAGTATTTT
CASSFGRLGLAGVGDTQYF
>TRBD1|TRBV18|TRBJ2-3|many
TGTGCCAGCTCAGAAGGGGGCGGAGCAGATACGCAGTATTTT
CASSEGGGADTQYF
>TRBD2|TRBV7-2|TRBJ2-1|many
TGTGCCAGCAGCTTCTCCGGGACTACGGAAAATGAGCAGTTCTTC
CASSFSGTTENEQFF
>TRBD1|TRBV20-1|TRBJ2-5|many
TGCAGTGCTAGAGTGGGACAGAACCAAGAGACCCAGTACTTC
CSARVGQNQETQYF
>NA|TRBV20-1|TRBJ1-3|many
TGCAGTGCTTCGACTGGAAACACCATATATTTT
CSASTGNTIYF
>NA|TRBV7-2|TRBJ1-1|many
TGTGCCAGCAGCTTAGTCTCTGAAGCTTTCTTT
CASSLVSEAFF
>TRBD1|TRBV6-1|TRBJ1-5|many
TGTGCCAGCAGTGGACGGGACAGCCCAAATCAGCCCCAGCATTTT
CASSGRDSPNQPQHF
>TRBD1|TRBV15|TRBJ1-2|NA
TGTGCCACCAGCACTGCGGGACAGGGAATTAAGGGCTACACCTTC
CATSTAGQGIKGYTF
>NA|TRBV14|TRBJ1-4|NA
TGTGCCAGCAGCCGCATTGCAACTAATGAAAAACTGTTTTTT
CASSRIATNEKLFF
>NA|TRBV5-1|TRBJ1-1|few
TGCGCCAGCAGCTTGGATAAGCTGAACACTGAAGCTTTCTTT
CASSLDKLNTEAFF
>TRBD2|TRBV6-1|TRBJ2-3|few
TGTGCCAGCAGGTCGATAGCGGGAGGGCCGAGAGATACGCAGTATTTT
CASRSIAGGPRDTQYF
>NA|TRBV19|TRBJ1-1|few
TGTGCCAGTAGGGGAGCTGAAGCTTTCTTT
CASRGAEAFF
>NA|TRBV7-8|TRBJ1-2|many
TGTGCCAGCAGCTTAGGGCCAGGGGCGCGTGCTGGCTACACCTTC
CASSLGPGARAGYTF
>NA|TRBV7-2|TRBJ1-4|many
TGTGCCAGCAGCCAACAACAGGCAACTAATGAAAAACTGTTTTTT
CASSQQQATNEKLFF
>NA|TRBV7-2|TRBJ1-5|many
TGTGCCAGCAGCTTAACTGGGCTCCCCAATCAGCCCCAGCATTTT
CASSLTGLPNQPQHF
>TRBD2|TRBV7-9|TRBJ2-3|many
TGTGCCAGCAGCTTAGCGCTGGCGGGAGGTTGGGGTCAGGATACGCAGTATTTT
CASSLALAGGWGQDTQYF
>NA|TRBV12-3/TRBV12-4|TRBJ2-1|few
TGTGCCAGCACCTGGCGAGCGGTACACAACAATGAGCAGTTCTTC
CASTWRAVHNNEQFF
>TRBD1|TRBV19|TRBJ2-6|many
TGTGCCAGTAGTACACAGGGGTATGGGGCCAACGTCCTGACTTTC
CASSTQGYGANVLTF
>NA|TRBV7-2|TRBJ2-5|many
TGTGCCAGCAGCTTAGGTTACGGGGGTCCGAAACAAGAGACCCAGTACTTC
CASSLGYGGPKQETQYF
>NA|TRBV7-6|TRBJ2-7|NA
TGTGCCAGCAGCTTAGCCGAACAGGGCCGGGGCGAGCAGTACTTC
CASSLAEQGRGEQYF
>TRBD1|TRBV2|TRBJ2-2|many
TGTGCCAGCGTCGTTGACAGGGCCAACACCGGGGAGCTGTTTTTT
CASVVDRANTGELFF
>TRBD2|TRBV6-2/TRBV6-3|TRBJ2-1|many
TGTGCCAGCAGTTCCGGACAGCGGGGGGGCCGCAATGAGCAGTTCTTC
CASSSGQRGGRNEQFF
>NA|TRBV27|TRBJ2-3|NA
TGTGCCAGCGGAACCTCTCGCACAGATACGCAGTATTTT
CASGTSRTDTQYF
>NA|TRBV12-3/TRBV12-4|TRBJ2-3|NA
TGTGCCAGCATAGGGAAGTTTTTCGCAGATACGCAGTATTTT
CASIGKFFADTQYF